A single sample is the source of the 5 T cell receptor beta chains below, sequenced in a study of control samples from healthy donors and cancer patients (dated by TCRdb to about 2020). Library preparation employed the immunoSEQ multiplex PCR assay. The table comes from immuneACCESS by way of TCRdb, which keeps in-frame sequences with V and J called. Part of the clones is missing from these tables; in studies checked, under half for an unresolved V gene and the rest for unknown reasons. This sample holds tens of thousands of clones; about 95% were observed only once. Less than 4% of the sample rests with the top ten. The sequenced material came from blood. These receptors all stem from a man aged 30 to 45 in good health.

The rearrangement joins TRBV4-1 to TRBJ2-5; D perhaps matches TRBD2 (7 bases). Germline V gives CDR1 MGHRA, CDR2 YSYEKL. V was pared by 2 bases and J by 4 bases, with 20 bases between. This CDR3 contains 17 residues. The CDR3 sequence is CASSQLPTSRGSETQYF. The CDR3, as DNA: TGCGCCAGCAGCCAACTCCCGACTAGCAGGGGATCAGAGACCCAGTACTTC.

The chain employs TRBV28 and TRBJ2-1; the match to TRBD2 covers 7 bases. Germline V gives CDR1 MDHEN, CDR2 SYDVKM. V trimming: 3 bases; J trimming: 5 bases; junction bases outside the gene matches: 7. CDR3 length: 15 amino acids. This CDR3 reads CASSFREGLNNEQFF. The CDR3 bases are TGTGCCAGCAGTTTTAGGGAGGGCCTCAACAATGAGCAGTTCTTC.

Note on this clone: At one end the junction does not follow the germline gene, possibly because of a read error. The chain carries TRBV14 and TRBJ2-1; perhaps TRBD1 as D (5 bases). Germline-derived CDR1 and CDR2 are SGHDN and FVKESK. The CDR3 consists of 16 residues. The chain's CDR3 is CASRQGVGVISAEQFF. The CDR3 DNA sequence: TGTGCCAGCAGGCAAGGTGTAGGGGTCATCAGTGCTGAGCAGTTCTTC.

This clone occurred a few times. The chain employs TRBV6-5 and TRBJ2-6; D is unresolved. Trimming left V 7 bases short and J 1 base short, with 11 bases between. CDR1 is MNHEY, CDR2 SVGAGI, per germline. The CDR3 consists of 15 residues. CDR3 sequence (DNA): TGTGCCAGCACCCTAGACGGTTCTGGGGCCAACGTCCTGACTTTC. Its protein product is CASTLDGSGANVLTF.

The rearrangement joins TRBV5-5 to TRBJ1-6; D is ambiguous. There are 14 residues in the CDR3. Trimming pared 2 bases from V and 10 bases from J, leaving 13 bases between. Germline-derived CDR1 and CDR2 are SGHKS and YYEKEE (reference sequence). The CDR3 region has the DNA TGTGCCAGCAGCTTTGAACATGGGTTGTCACCCCTCCACTTT. This codes for CASSFEHGLSPLHF.